A selection of T cell receptor beta chains follows, all from one sample in a study of blood T cells in healthy people across ages. In TCRdb, the 5' RACE reads were re-called with MiXCR into one record per CDR3 protein. In the table there are roughly 700,000 distinct CDR3 sequences, about 25% of which are singletons. This same sample was also taken into another study, of T cells of mothers and their children.

The sample was blood. The receptors here all came from a boy younger than 18 in good health. Each CDR3 is given with its conserved first and last residue. The order of the fields is D gene, clone size, J gene, V gene, CDR3 DNA, CDR3 protein. A D gene is named only where the DNA matches it firmly. Expanded clones get a size class; other rows say once, few or many, or leave the size out.

D: TRBD1; size: few; J: TRBJ2-7; V: TRBV5-7; DNA: TGTGCCAGCTTCATTGGGGGCAGGGGGCAAGAGCAGTACTTC; CDR3: CASFIGGRGQEQYF
D: TRBD1; size: NA; J: TRBJ2-7; V: TRBV7-2; DNA: TGTGCCAGCAGCACAGGACAGGGGGCTGGCTACGAGCAGTACTTC; CDR3: CASSTGQGAGYEQYF
D: TRBD2; size: few; J: TRBJ2-1; V: TRBV29-1; DNA: TGCAGCGTAGAAGCCGGGACTAGCGCTCACTACAATGAGCAGTTCTTC; CDR3: CSVEAGTSAHYNEQFF
D: TRBD1; size: few; J: TRBJ1-2; V: TRBV7-3; DNA: TGTGCCAGCAGCAGTCAGCCGGGACAGGGAGTCGGCGGCTACACCTTC; CDR3: CASSSQPGQGVGGYTF
D: TRBD2; size: NA; J: TRBJ2-4; V: TRBV4-1; DNA: TGCGCCAGCAGCCAAGAGGGGAGGGTTACGCGGGAGGCAAACATTCAGTACTTC; CDR3: CASSQEGRVTREANIQYF
D: NA; size: few; J: TRBJ1-3; V: TRBV6-5; DNA: TGTGCCAGCAGCTCAGACAGGTCTGGAAACACCATATATTTT; CDR3: CASSSDRSGNTIYF
D: NA; size: few; J: TRBJ1-2; V: TRBV7-9; DNA: TGTGCCAGCAGCACAGGGACGCTTTATGGCTACACCTTC; CDR3: CASSTGTLYGYTF
D: NA; size: NA; J: TRBJ1-4; V: TRBV6-1; DNA: TGTGCCAGCAGTGAATCCCCGAGGGTTACAACTAATGAAAAACTGTTTTTT; CDR3: CASSESPRVTTNEKLFF
D: TRBD2; size: NA; J: TRBJ2-5; V: TRBV5-4; DNA: TGTGCCAGCAGCTTGGAGGGCCTAGCGGGAGTTGGAGAGACCCAGTACTTC; CDR3: CASSLEGLAGVGETQYF
D: TRBD1; size: few; J: TRBJ2-3; V: TRBV7-3; DNA: TGTGCCAGCAGCTTCGGGCAGGGGGTGATTGATACGCAGTATTTT; CDR3: CASSFGQGVIDTQYF
D: NA; size: few; J: TRBJ1-2; V: TRBV10-3; DNA: TGTGCCATCAGTGACCCGGGGGAAAGCGGAGGCTACACCTTC; CDR3: CAISDPGESGGYTF
D: NA; size: few; J: TRBJ2-2; V: TRBV3-1; DNA: TGTGCCAGCAGCCGGGACAAGGGGAGGACCGGGGAGCTGTTTTTT; CDR3: CASSRDKGRTGELFF
D: TRBD2; size: few; J: TRBJ2-7; V: TRBV2; DNA: TGTGCCAGCAGTGACCCGGGACTAGCGGGAGGGCCTTTCTGGGAGCAGTACTTC; CDR3: CASSDPGLAGGPFWEQYF
D: TRBD1; size: NA; J: TRBJ2-5; V: TRBV11-3; DNA: TGTGCCAGCAGCGGGACAGCCCCTAGGACCCAGTACTTC; CDR3: CASSGTAPRTQYF
D: NA; size: NA; J: TRBJ1-4; V: TRBV20-1; DNA: TGCAGTACCTTAAGCGAGGGTAGTGAAAAACTGTTTTTT; CDR3: CSTLSEGSEKLFF
D: TRBD2; size: NA; J: TRBJ2-1; V: TRBV3-1; DNA: TGTGCCAGCAGCCATCCCACTAGCGGGAGTACGGGCGATGAGCAGTTCTTC; CDR3: CASSHPTSGSTGDEQFF
D: TRBD2; size: NA; J: TRBJ2-7; V: TRBV15; DNA: TGTGCCACCAGCAGACAACTAGCGGGGGCCTACGAGCAGTACTTC; CDR3: CATSRQLAGAYEQYF
D: NA; size: NA; J: TRBJ1-5; V: TRBV28; DNA: TGTGCCAGCAGCGTTTGGGAGGGGGACGGTCAGCCCCAGCATTTT; CDR3: CASSVWEGDGQPQHF
D: NA; size: NA; J: TRBJ2-7; V: TRBV4-2; DNA: TGTGCCAGCAGCCAAGTGGCCCAGGAGTCCTACGAGCAGTACTTC; CDR3: CASSQVAQESYEQYF
D: TRBD2; size: NA; J: TRBJ2-7; V: TRBV7-8; DNA: TGTGCCAGCAGCTTAGGGGGACTAGCGGGAGGTTGGGAGCAGTACTTC; CDR3: CASSLGGLAGGWEQYF
D: NA; size: NA; J: TRBJ1-4; V: TRBV12-3/TRBV12-4; DNA: TGTGCCAGCAGTTTAGCGGGGACGGGAGTGTTTTTT; CDR3: CASSLAGTGVFF
D: NA; size: NA; J: TRBJ2-5; V: TRBV12-3/TRBV12-4; DNA: TGTGCCAGCCGCCAAAGTGGGATTTGGGAGACCCAGTACTTC; CDR3: CASRQSGIWETQYF